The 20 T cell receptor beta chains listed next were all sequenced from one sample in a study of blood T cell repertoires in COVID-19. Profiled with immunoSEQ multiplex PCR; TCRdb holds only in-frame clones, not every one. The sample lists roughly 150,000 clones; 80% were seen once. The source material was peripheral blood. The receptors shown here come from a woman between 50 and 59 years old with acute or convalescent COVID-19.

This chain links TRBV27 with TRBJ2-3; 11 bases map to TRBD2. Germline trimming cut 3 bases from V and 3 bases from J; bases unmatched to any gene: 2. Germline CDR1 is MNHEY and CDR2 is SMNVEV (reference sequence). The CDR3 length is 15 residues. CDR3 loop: CASSFGTSGTDTQYF. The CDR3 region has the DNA TGTGCCAGCAGTTTTGGGACTAGCGGAACAGATACGCAGTATTTT.

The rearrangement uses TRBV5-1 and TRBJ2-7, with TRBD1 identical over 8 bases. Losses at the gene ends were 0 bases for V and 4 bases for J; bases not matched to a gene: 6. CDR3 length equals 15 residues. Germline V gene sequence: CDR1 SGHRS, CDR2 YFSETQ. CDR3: CASSLGRTGTYEQYF. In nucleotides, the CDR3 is TGCGCCAGCAGCTTGGGACGGACAGGGACGTACGAGCAGTACTTC.

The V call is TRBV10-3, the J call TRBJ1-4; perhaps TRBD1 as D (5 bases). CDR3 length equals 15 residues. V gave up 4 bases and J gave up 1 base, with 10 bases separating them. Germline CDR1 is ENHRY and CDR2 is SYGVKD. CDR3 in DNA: TGTGCCATCAGTGTTGACCAGGGAACTAATGAAAAACTGTTTTTT. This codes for CAISVDQGTNEKLFF.

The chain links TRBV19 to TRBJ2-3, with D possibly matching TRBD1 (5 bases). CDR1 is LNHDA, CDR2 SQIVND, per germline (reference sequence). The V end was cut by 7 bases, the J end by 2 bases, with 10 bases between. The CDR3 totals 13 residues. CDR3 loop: CASNQGPTDTQYF. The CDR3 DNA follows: TGTGCCAGTAACCAGGGCCCCACAGATACGCAGTATTTT. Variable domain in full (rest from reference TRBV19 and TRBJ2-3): DGGITQSPKYLFRKEGQNVTLSCEQNLNHDAMYWYRQDPGQGLRLIYYSQIVNDFQKGDIAEGYSVSREKKESFPLTVTSAQKNPTAFYLCASNQGPTDTQYFGPGTRLTVL.

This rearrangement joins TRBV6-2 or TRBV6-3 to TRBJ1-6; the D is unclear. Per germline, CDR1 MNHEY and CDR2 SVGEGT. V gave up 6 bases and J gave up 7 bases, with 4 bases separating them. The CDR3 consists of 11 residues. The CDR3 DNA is TGTGCCAGCAGCGAGAATTCACCCCTCCACTTT. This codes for CASSENSPLHF.

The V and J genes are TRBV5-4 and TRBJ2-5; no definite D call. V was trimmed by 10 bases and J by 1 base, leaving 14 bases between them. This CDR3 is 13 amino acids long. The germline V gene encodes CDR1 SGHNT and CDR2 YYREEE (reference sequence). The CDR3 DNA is TGTGCCGTCGGTCGCCCTACCCAAGAGACCCAGTACTTC. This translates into CAVGRPTQETQYF.

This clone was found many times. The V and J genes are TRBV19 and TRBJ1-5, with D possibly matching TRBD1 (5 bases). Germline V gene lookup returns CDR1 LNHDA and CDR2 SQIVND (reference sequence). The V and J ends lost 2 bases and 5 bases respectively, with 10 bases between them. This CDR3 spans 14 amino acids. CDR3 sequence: CASSILSGYQPQHF. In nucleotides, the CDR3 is TGTGCCAGTAGTATATTGTCAGGGTATCAGCCCCAGCATTTT.

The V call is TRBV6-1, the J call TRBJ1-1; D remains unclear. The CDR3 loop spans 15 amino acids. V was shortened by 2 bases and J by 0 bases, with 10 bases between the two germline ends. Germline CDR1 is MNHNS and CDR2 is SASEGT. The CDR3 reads CASSEIEAVNTEAFF. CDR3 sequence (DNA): TGTGCCAGCAGTGAAATAGAGGCCGTGAACACTGAAGCTTTCTTT.

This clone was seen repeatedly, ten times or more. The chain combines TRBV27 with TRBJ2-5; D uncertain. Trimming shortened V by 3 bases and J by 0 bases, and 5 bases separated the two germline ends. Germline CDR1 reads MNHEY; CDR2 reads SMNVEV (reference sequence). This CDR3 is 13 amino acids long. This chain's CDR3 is CASSLGHQETQYF. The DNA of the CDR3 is TGTGCCAGCAGTTTGGGCCACCAAGAGACCCAGTACTTC.

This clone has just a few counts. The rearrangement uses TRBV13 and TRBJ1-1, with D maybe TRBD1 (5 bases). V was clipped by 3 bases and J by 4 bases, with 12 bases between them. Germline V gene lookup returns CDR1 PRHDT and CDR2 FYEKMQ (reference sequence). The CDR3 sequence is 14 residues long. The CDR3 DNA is TGTGCCAGCAGCTTGGGGGGTCTGGGCACTGAAGCTTTCTTT. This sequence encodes CASSLGGLGTEAFF. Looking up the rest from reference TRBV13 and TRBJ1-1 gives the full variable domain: AAGVIQSPRHLIKEKRETATLKCYPIPRHDTVYWYQQGPGQDPQFLISFYEKMQSDKGSIPDRFSAQQFSDYHSELNMSSLELGDSALYFCASSLGGLGTEAFFGQGTRLTVV.

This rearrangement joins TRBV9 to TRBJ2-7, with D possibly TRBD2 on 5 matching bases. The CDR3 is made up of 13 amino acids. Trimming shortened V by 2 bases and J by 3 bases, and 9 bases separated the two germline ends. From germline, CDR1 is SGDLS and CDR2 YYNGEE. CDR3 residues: CASSVSGNYEQYF. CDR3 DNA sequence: TGTGCCAGCAGCGTCAGCGGAAACTACGAGCAGTACTTC.

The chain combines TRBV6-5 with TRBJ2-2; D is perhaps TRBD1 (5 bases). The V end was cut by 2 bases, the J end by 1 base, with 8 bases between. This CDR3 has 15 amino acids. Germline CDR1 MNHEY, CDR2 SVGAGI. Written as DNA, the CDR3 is TGTGCCAGCAGTTACCACACAGGGAACACCGGGGAGCTGTTTTTT. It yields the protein CASSYHTGNTGELFF.

Here the CDR3 reads CATSGGQDFEGYTF. As DNA, the CDR3 is TGTGCCACCAGCGGCGGACAGGACTTTGAAGGCTACACCTTC. The chain links TRBV15 to TRBJ1-2, with 7 bases matching TRBD1. V shed 5 bases and J 8 bases; nucleotides not matched to a gene: 11. Per the germline V gene, CDR1 is LNHNV and CDR2 is YYDKDF (reference sequence). CDR3 length equals 14 residues.

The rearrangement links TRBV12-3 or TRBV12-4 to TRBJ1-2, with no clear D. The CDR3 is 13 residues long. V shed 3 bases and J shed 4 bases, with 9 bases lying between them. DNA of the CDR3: TGTGCCAGCAGTTTCCTCCCGGTCTATGGCTACACCTTC. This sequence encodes CASSFLPVYGYTF.

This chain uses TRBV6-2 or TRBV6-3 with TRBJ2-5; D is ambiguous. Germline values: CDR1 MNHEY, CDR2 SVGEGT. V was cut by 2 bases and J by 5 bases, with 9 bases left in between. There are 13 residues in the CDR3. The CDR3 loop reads CASSYRSVETQYF. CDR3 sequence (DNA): TGTGCCAGCAGTTACCGCAGCGTGGAGACCCAGTACTTC.

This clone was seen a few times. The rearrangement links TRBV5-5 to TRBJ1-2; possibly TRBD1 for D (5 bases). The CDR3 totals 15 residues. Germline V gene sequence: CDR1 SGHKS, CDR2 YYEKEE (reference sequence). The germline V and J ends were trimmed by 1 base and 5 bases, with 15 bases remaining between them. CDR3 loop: CASSLLGEEQYGYTF. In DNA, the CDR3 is TGTGCCAGCAGCTTGTTGGGGGAGGAACAATATGGCTACACCTTC.

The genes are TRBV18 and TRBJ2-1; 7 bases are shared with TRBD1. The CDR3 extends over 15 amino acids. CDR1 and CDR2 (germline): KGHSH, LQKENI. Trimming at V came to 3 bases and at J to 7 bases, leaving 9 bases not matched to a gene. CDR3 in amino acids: CASSPWTGSPNEQFF. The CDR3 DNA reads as TGTGCCAGCTCACCGTGGACAGGAAGTCCGAATGAGCAGTTCTTC.

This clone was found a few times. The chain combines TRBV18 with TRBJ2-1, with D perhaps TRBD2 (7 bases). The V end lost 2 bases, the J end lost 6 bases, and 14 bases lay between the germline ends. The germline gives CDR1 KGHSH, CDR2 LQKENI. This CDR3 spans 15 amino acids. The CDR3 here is CASSPGAGEGNEQFF. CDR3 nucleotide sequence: TGTGCCAGCTCACCAGGGGCAGGGGAGGGCAATGAGCAGTTCTTC.

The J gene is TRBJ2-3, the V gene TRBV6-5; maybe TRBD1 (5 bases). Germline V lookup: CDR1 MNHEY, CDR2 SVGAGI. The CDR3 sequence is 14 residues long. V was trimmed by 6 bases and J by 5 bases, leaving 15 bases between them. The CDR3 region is CASSDIGVGDTQYF. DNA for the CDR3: TGTGCCAGCAGCGACATAGGGGTGGGAGATACGCAGTATTTT.

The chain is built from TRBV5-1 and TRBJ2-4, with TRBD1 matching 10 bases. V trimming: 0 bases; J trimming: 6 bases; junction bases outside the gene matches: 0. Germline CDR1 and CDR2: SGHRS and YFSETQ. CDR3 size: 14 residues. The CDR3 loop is CASSLGTGGNIQYF. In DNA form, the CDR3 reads TGCGCCAGCAGCTTGGGGACAGGGGGAAACATTCAGTACTTC.